These 14 T cell receptor beta chains originate from one sample sequenced in a study of T-cell reconstitution after alpha-beta-depleted transplantation in children. Using unique molecular identifiers, the investigators prepared the TCRbeta library. TCRdb redid the calling of the PCR reads with MiXCR, one entry per CDR3 protein. The sample carries hundreds of thousands of distinct CDR3 sequences, about a tenth recorded once. Sequences were derived from PBMCs, sampled before TCRalphabeta/CD19-depleted stem cell transplant. These receptors were collected from a child younger than two with acute myeloid leukemia, due to receive a stem cell transplant.

This clonotype was seen repeatedly, ten times or more. The rearrangement uses TRBV5-1 and TRBJ2-3; tentative D call: TRBD2 (6 bases). Between the trimmed V and J ends, which lost 4 bases and 6 bases, there was a span of 15 bases. The CDR3 consists of 14 residues. The germline gives CDR1 SGHRS, CDR2 YFSETQ. The CDR3 is CASSPGLEGDTQYF. CDR3 coding DNA: TGCGCCAGCAGCCCGGGACTGGAGGGGGATACGCAGTATTTT.

This clonotype was counted at least ten times. V gene TRBV4-1 combines with J gene TRBJ2-7; possibly TRBD1 for D (5 bases). Germline V lookup: CDR1 MGHRA, CDR2 YSYEKL. V was pared by 1 base and J by 2 bases, with 6 bases between. The CDR3 runs to 13 residues. CDR3 loop: CASSQGQPYEQYF. The CDR3 region has the DNA TGCGCCAGCAGCCAAGGACAGCCCTACGAGCAGTACTTC.

This clonotype was detected only once. The V call is TRBV6-1, the J call TRBJ2-7; D is undetermined. Germline V gene sequence: CDR1 MNHNS, CDR2 SASEGT. Trimming cost V 7 bases and J 4 bases, with 8 bases left between them. CDR3 length: 11 residues. CDR3: CASNAPYEQYF. In DNA form, the CDR3 reads TGTGCCAGCAATGCACCTTACGAGCAGTACTTC.

This clonotype has at least ten counts. CDR3 in amino acids: CASSAELAGAYNEQFF. The DNA for the CDR3 is TGCGCCAGCAGCGCCGAACTAGCGGGGGCCTACAATGAGCAGTTCTTC. The genes are TRBV5-1 and TRBJ2-1, with 11 bases that match TRBD2. V lost 4 bases, J lost 2 bases, and 5 bases stayed unmatched. The length of the CDR3 is 16 residues. Germline-derived CDR1 and CDR2 are SGHRS and YFSETQ.

This clonotype was seen ten or more times. The V call is TRBV25-1, the J call TRBJ2-6; TRBD1 matches 9 bases. J lost 3 bases, V lost 8 bases, and 8 bases had no gene match. The CDR3 has 16 residues. Germline V gives CDR1 MGHDK, CDR2 SYGVNS. The CDR3 DNA reads as TGTGCCAGCCAACAGGGGGCGAACGTTGGGGCCAACGTCCTGACTTTC. It is translated as CASQQGANVGANVLTF.

This clonotype was detected many times. The chain is built from TRBV29-1 and TRBJ2-5; TRBD2 aligns across 9 bases. The CDR3 consists of 15 residues. The germline gives CDR1 SQVTM, CDR2 ANQGSEA. V gave up 8 bases and J gave up 3 bases; unmatched junction bases: 13. This CDR3 reads CSLMTSGRTKETQYF. DNA of the CDR3: TGCAGCCTCATGACTAGCGGTAGGACTAAAGAGACCCAGTACTTC.

The chain joins TRBV14 to TRBJ1-1; D is unclear. Germline V gene sequence: CDR1 SGHDN, CDR2 FVKESK. The CDR3 contains 11 residues. The V gene lost 3 bases and the J gene lost 5 bases, with 4 bases spanning the gap. This CDR3 is CASSQRTEAFF. CDR3 DNA sequence: TGTGCCAGCAGCCAGAGGACTGAAGCTTTCTTT.

This clonotype was observed at least ten times. CDR3 amino acids: CASSLAEEGLHSPLHF. The DNA of the CDR3 is TGCGCCAGCAGCTTGGCCGAGGAGGGTCTGCATTCACCCCTCCACTTT. The chain uses TRBV5-1 and TRBJ1-6; no reliable D call. V dropped 0 bases and J dropped 8 bases, with 15 bases sitting between them. This CDR3 contains 16 residues. The V gene's germline CDR1 is SGHRS and CDR2 YFSETQ.

This clonotype was seen at least ten times. V gene TRBV5-1 combines with J gene TRBJ1-2; 9 nucleotides match TRBD1. The V gene end was trimmed by 1 base and the J gene end by 8 bases; junction bases not matched to a gene: 18. The CDR3 runs to 18 residues. The V gene's germline CDR1 is SGHRS and CDR2 YFSETQ. Here the CDR3 DNA reads TGCGCCAGCAGCTTGTTCGGCTCCGGGACAGGGAGCCAAAGAGGCTACACCTTC. It encodes CASSLFGSGTGSQRGYTF.

This clonotype has ten or more counts. The rearrangement links TRBV27 to TRBJ1-2, with 7 nucleotides matching TRBD1. Per the germline V gene, CDR1 is MNHEY and CDR2 is SMNVEV (reference sequence). The V gene end was trimmed by 3 bases and the J gene end by 6 bases; junction bases not matched to a gene: 4. The CDR3 is made up of 13 amino acids. CDR3 bases: TGTGCCAGCAGTTTGTACAGGGGAAATGGCTACACCTTC. Its protein product is CASSLYRGNGYTF.

This clonotype was counted only a few times. This chain links TRBV20-1 with TRBJ1-5; the match to TRBD1 covers 7 bases. CDR1 is DFQATT, CDR2 SNEGSKA, per germline (reference sequence). V lost 2 bases, J lost 5 bases, and 3 bases stayed unmatched. The CDR3 totals 13 residues. In DNA, the CDR3 is TGCAGTGCTAGACAGGGGGTTTATCAGCCCCAGCATTTT. Its protein is CSARQGVYQPQHF.

This clonotype occurred many times. V is TRBV14 and J is TRBJ1-6; D is possibly TRBD1 (6 bases). Germline CDR1 SGHDN, CDR2 FVKESK. This CDR3 comprises 15 residues. The germline V and J ends were trimmed by 3 bases and 7 bases, with 13 bases remaining between them. This CDR3 reads CASSHTGQRNSPLHF. The DNA of the CDR3 is TGTGCCAGCAGCCACACAGGGCAGCGGAATTCACCCCTCCACTTT.

There are many counts of this clonotype. The V call is TRBV18, the J call TRBJ1-6; the D gene is possibly TRBD1 (5 bases). V lost 2 bases and J 14 bases, leaving 13 bases between the germline ends. This CDR3 spans 13 amino acids. Germline CDR1 reads KGHSH; CDR2 reads LQKENI. CDR3 residues: CASSPGSGDSLHF. As DNA, the CDR3 is TGTGCCAGCTCACCAGGTTCGGGGGATTCCCTCCACTTT.

In its sample, this clonotype was seen many times. The chain uses TRBV20-1 and TRBJ2-3, with 8 nucleotides matching TRBD2. The ends lost 0 bases at V and 6 bases at J; junction bases unmatched: 8. The CDR3 runs 15 residues. CDR1 and CDR2 (germline): DFQATT, SNEGSKA (reference sequence). The CDR3 sequence: CSARDRSGSRDTQYF. The DNA of the CDR3 is TGCAGTGCTAGAGACCGAAGCGGGAGTCGGGATACGCAGTATTTT.